This TCR beta chain derives from a study of cytomegalovirus exposure and HLA in healthy donors. General observations from the study: TCR beta chains numbering approximately 150 were designated cytomegalovirus-associated.

V was trimmed by 2 bases and J by 7 bases, leaving 9 bases between them. CDR3 length equals 14 residues. CDR1 is SNHLY and CDR2 is FYNNEI in the germline V gene. Comments on this clone: Antigen specificity is unknown.

It was with 60 Vbeta and 13 Jbeta primers that the PCR ran. The data were produced by immunoSEQ multiplex PCR, yet TCRdb's version contains in-frame clones alone and is incomplete. This table has roughly 110,000 clones, approximately 79% appearing once. Sequencing was performed on PBMCs. The chain carries TRBV2 and TRBJ1-6; D remains unclear. The TCR originated in a man younger than 35 in good health and CMV-seronegative. CDR3 in DNA: TGTGCCAGCAGTGAATCTGACAAGAATTCACCCCTCCACTTT. Its protein product is CASSESDKNSPLHF.